The 20 T cell receptor beta chains below all came from one sample that was sequenced in a study of graft-versus-host responses after intestinal transplantation (dated by TCRdb to about 2021). The library relied on the immunoSEQ multiplex PCR assay. The table was pulled from immuneACCESS by TCRdb, which kept in-frame rearrangements only. Such tables lose some clones; where checked, under half of the loss comes from unresolved V genes, and the rest has no known cause. This sample lists 89,000 or so clones; about four fifths were detected once. Together, the top ten hold around 0.86% of the sample. These receptors have no identified antigens. Explained via the paper, the time point label denotes: cells obtained before transplantation from donor or recipient. Specimen: unstimulated CD4+ T cells sorted from spleen or lymph node cells, collected before intestinal transplant. The receptors originated from a human donor who received an intestinal transplant.

The chain joins TRBV5-3 to TRBJ2-3; 10 bases match TRBD2. TRBV5-3 is sorted into the ORF group, with uncertain function. V shed 0 bases, J shed 6 bases, and the junction held 7 bases outside the gene matches. This CDR3 is 16 amino acids long. This CDR3 is CARSLGLAGGSDTQYF. The DNA of the CDR3 is TGTGCCAGAAGCTTGGGACTAGCGGGCGGTTCGGATACGCAGTATTTT.

The chain has TRBV11-3 and TRBJ2-3; 7 nucleotides match TRBD1. CDR1 is SGHNT, CDR2 YENEEA, per germline. V lost 2 bases and J lost 4; bases outside the gene matches: 6. The CDR3 covers 15 residues. CDR3 sequence (DNA): TGTGCCAGCAGCTTAAGCAGGGGGTCGGCAGATACGCAGTATTTT. This codes for CASSLSRGSADTQYF.

The V gene is TRBV28, the J gene TRBJ2-7; TRBD2 matches 13 bases. This CDR3 spans 13 amino acids. The germline V gene encodes CDR1 MDHEN and CDR2 SYDVKM. Unmatched junction bases numbered 0, after V lost 8 bases and J lost 2 bases. CDR3 amino acids: CASGLAGAYEQYF. The CDR3 DNA is TGTGCCAGCGGACTAGCGGGGGCCTACGAGCAGTACTTC.

The genes are TRBV9 and TRBJ2-3; a possible D gene is TRBD2 (5 bases). V was clipped by 0 bases and J by 4 bases, with 9 bases between them. This CDR3 contains 14 residues. Germline CDR1 and CDR2: SGDLS and YYNGEE. CDR3 sequence: CASSVGLGADTQYF. CDR3 coding DNA: TGTGCCAGCAGCGTAGGGCTCGGGGCAGATACGCAGTATTTT.

The chain combines TRBV11-1 with TRBJ2-2; possibly TRBD1 for D (6 bases). This CDR3 is built from 16 residues. Germline values: CDR1 SGHAT, CDR2 FQDESV (reference sequence). Trimming removed 4 bases at V and 5 bases at J, with 17 bases between. The CDR3 DNA reads as TGTGCCAGCAGCTACCACACAGGGTTGGGGACCGGGGAGCTGTTTTTT. This sequence encodes CASSYHTGLGTGELFF.

The chain recombines TRBV10-3 with TRBJ1-3, with TRBD1 as a possible D gene (6 bases). Germline CDR1 is ENHRY and CDR2 is SYGVKD. V lost 6 bases to trimming and J lost 1 base, with 10 bases between them. The CDR3 is 14 residues long. The CDR3 DNA sequence: TGTGCCATCAGCCGGACAGTTTCTGGAAACACCATATATTTT. It specifies CAISRTVSGNTIYF.

The gene calls are TRBV19 and TRBJ2-1, with 7 bases matching TRBD1. The CDR3 is 16 amino acids. With 5 bases clipped from V and 3 bases from J, the junction kept 10 bases outside the gene matches. Per the germline V gene, CDR1 is LNHDA and CDR2 is SQIVND (reference sequence). The CDR3 sequence: CASSSRQGEFYNEQFF. In DNA form, the CDR3 reads TGTGCCAGTAGTTCCAGACAGGGAGAATTCTACAATGAGCAGTTCTTC.

This clone was recorded only once. The chain recombines TRBV30 with TRBJ2-1, with D possibly TRBD2 on 5 matching bases. Trimming cost V 3 bases and J 4 bases, with 16 bases left between them. The V gene's germline CDR1 is GTSNPN and CDR2 SVGIG (reference sequence). This CDR3 contains 15 residues. The DNA of the CDR3 is TGTGCCTGGAGCGCTCAACGGAGCGGTTACAATGAGCAGTTCTTC. Its protein product is CAWSAQRSGYNEQFF.

The rearrangement joins TRBV6-5 to TRBJ1-1; D unclear. V lost 5 bases, J lost 1 base, and 14 bases lay in between. Germline CDR1 is MNHEY and CDR2 is SVGAGI. The CDR3 runs to 15 residues. CDR3 region: CASSPTYRGNTEAFF. CDR3 coding DNA: TGTGCCAGCAGTCCGACATACCGGGGGAACACTGAAGCTTTCTTT.

The rearrangement joins TRBV28 to TRBJ1-2; 7 bases are shared with TRBD1. CDR1 MDHEN and CDR2 SYDVKM come from the germline V gene. This CDR3 spans 12 amino acids. V shed 9 bases, J shed 8 bases, and the junction held 9 bases outside the gene matches. The CDR3 loop reads CASITGVGGYTF. For the CDR3, the DNA is TGTGCCAGTATAACAGGGGTGGGGGGCTACACCTTC.

The V and J genes are TRBV19 and TRBJ2-7, with D possibly being TRBD1 (6 bases). The germline V gene encodes CDR1 LNHDA and CDR2 SQIVND (reference sequence). CDR3 length equals 14 residues. Trimming removed 5 bases at V and 0 bases at J, with 11 bases between. The CDR3: CASSATGFSYEQYF. The CDR3 DNA sequence: TGTGCCAGTAGTGCTACAGGGTTCTCCTACGAGCAGTACTTC.

CDR3 nucleotide sequence: TGTGCCAGCAGCTTAGGTGCGGGGGGACATGCTGAGCAGTTCTTC. It is translated as CASSLGAGGHAEQFF. The genes are TRBV7-9 and TRBJ2-1; 8 positions match TRBD2. CDR1 and CDR2 from the germline V gene are SEHNR and FQNEAQ (reference sequence). The CDR3 loop spans 15 amino acids. Unmatched junction bases numbered 8, after V lost 1 base and J lost 9 bases.

The rearrangement uses TRBV7-8 and TRBJ1-5; 7 bases map to TRBD1. CDR3 length equals 14 residues. V lost 5 bases to trimming and J lost 9 bases; unmatched junction nucleotides: 10. Germline assignment: CDR1 SGHVS and CDR2 FQNEAQ. CDR3 sequence reads: CASSDRQGPGPQHF. In DNA form, the CDR3 reads TGTGCCAGCAGCGATCGACAGGGCCCGGGGCCCCAGCATTTT.

V is TRBV28 and J is TRBJ2-7; a weak D match, TRBD1 (6 bases). The CDR3 has 13 residues. Trimming cost V 8 bases and J 3 bases, with 14 bases left between them. The germline gives CDR1 MDHEN, CDR2 SYDVKM. CDR3 loop: CASDEGQFYEQYF. The CDR3 DNA reads TGTGCCAGCGATGAAGGACAGTTCTACGAGCAGTACTTC.

In nucleotides, the CDR3 is TGCAGCGTTGAAGCAGGGAACACTGAAGCTTTCTTT. It codes for CSVEAGNTEAFF. V is TRBV29-1 and J is TRBJ1-1; D gene unclear. Germline V gives CDR1 SQVTM, CDR2 ANQGSEA. The V and J ends lost 1 base and 1 base respectively, with 4 bases between them. The CDR3 has 12 amino acids.

The V gene is TRBV5-4, the J gene TRBJ2-3; 7 nucleotides line up with TRBD2. Germline-derived CDR1 and CDR2 are SGHNT and YYREEE (reference sequence). The CDR3 loop spans 16 amino acids. J lost 2 bases, V lost 1 base, and 7 bases had no gene match. CDR3 DNA: TGTGCCAGCAGCTTGTGGGTTGGGAGGGCCACAGATACGCAGTATTTT. This sequence encodes CASSLWVGRATDTQYF.

The CDR3 sequence is CASSWDMNTEAFF. DNA of the CDR3: TGTGCCAGCAGCTGGGACATGAACACTGAAGCTTTCTTT. V gene TRBV7-9 combines with J gene TRBJ1-1, with D possibly TRBD1 on 6 matching bases. CDR1 is SEHNR, CDR2 FQNEAQ, per germline (reference sequence). Trimming shortened V by 4 bases and J by 0 bases, and 6 bases separated the two germline ends. The CDR3 totals 13 residues.

V usage is TRBV4-1 and J usage is TRBJ1-2, with 7 bases lining up with TRBD1. Germline-derived CDR1 and CDR2 are MGHRA and YSYEKL. The trim removed 1 base at V and 0 bases at J, leaving 5 bases unmatched. The CDR3 covers 16 residues. This chain's CDR3 is CASSQGGQAANYGYTF. The CDR3 DNA follows: TGCGCCAGCAGCCAAGGAGGACAGGCTGCTAACTATGGCTACACCTTC.

This clone has just a few counts. This chain links TRBV29-1 with TRBJ2-7; 7 bases are a match to TRBD1. There are 13 residues in the CDR3. V was pared by 8 bases and J by 3 bases, with 10 bases of the junction left unmatched. Germline V gene sequence: CDR1 SQVTM, CDR2 ANQGSEA. This CDR3 is CSTLTGPIYEQYF. In nucleotides, the CDR3 is TGCAGCACATTGACAGGGCCGATCTACGAGCAGTACTTC.

This chain links TRBV6-1 with TRBJ1-5; 7 bases are shared with TRBD1. Germline lookup yields CDR1 MNHNS and CDR2 SASEGT. The trim removed 7 bases at V and 4 bases at J, leaving 10 bases unmatched. CDR3 length equals 15 residues. This CDR3 is CASTLTGQNNQPQHF. For the CDR3, the DNA is TGTGCCAGCACCCTTACGGGACAGAATAATCAGCCCCAGCATTTT.